The following is a TCR beta chain sequence with its context. Its antigen remains unknown. The data stem from a study of shared clonotypes between healthy human individuals. Notes on the study in general: Enrolling few donors narrowed the genetic and exposure-history diversity that was represented. Naive subsets typically showed greater estimated richness than memory subsets.

Profiling relied on immunoSEQ multiplex PCR, and the TCRdb table lists in-frame clones only, not all of them. Of 780,000 or so clones listed, about two thirds are singletons. This CDR3 spans 16 amino acids. The germline V gene has CDR1 MNHEY and CDR2 SMNVEV (reference sequence). With 5 bases clipped from V and 4 bases from J, the junction kept 10 bases outside the gene matches. This chain uses TRBV27 with TRBJ1-3; 8 bases are shared with TRBD1. Sequencing was performed on memory CD4+ T cells sorted from blood. Specified subset: CD45RA-negative fraction. The sequence was obtained from a woman in her twenties or thirties in good health. CDR3 sequence (DNA): TGTGCCAGCAGTCCAGACAGGACAGGGTACGGAAACACCATATATTTT. As protein: CASSPDRTGYGNTIYF.